The rows below give T cell receptor beta chains drawn from one sample of a study of blood T cell repertoires in COVID-19. Clones were sequenced by immunoSEQ multiplex PCR, and TCRdb holds only the in-frame ones, with some missing. The data show some 120,000 clones, around 91% seen once. The sample was peripheral blood. These receptors all come from a man aged 70 or older with active or convalescent COVID-19. The CDR3 runs from the conserved cysteine through the conserved F or W. Each record gives: J gene, V gene, CDR3 length, D gene, clone size, CDR3 DNA, CDR3 protein. The D gene is left open where the match is weak. Clone size is not always given. Where it is, it says once, few, many or a class for expanded clones.

>TRBJ1-1|TRBV28|13|TRBD1|few
TGTGCCAGCAGTTTCCAGGGGGGCCTTGAAGCTTTCTTT
CASSFQGGLEAFF
>TRBJ2-7|TRBV28|15|TRBD1|.
TGTGCCAGCAGTATCCATACAGGGGCCGCCTACGAGCAGTACTTC
CASSIHTGAAYEQYF
>TRBJ2-7|TRBV6-5|16|TRBD1|.
TGTGCCAGCAGTTCTGGACAGGGCTTGGACTCCTACGAGCAGTACTTC
CASSSGQGLDSYEQYF
>TRBJ1-5|TRBV12-3/TRBV12-4|13|.|.
TGTGCCAGCAGTTTCGAGGGTCGGCAGCCCCAGCATTTT
CASSFEGRQPQHF
>TRBJ2-5|TRBV27|15|.|.
TGTGCCAGCAGACCGACAGGACGATACCAAGAGACCCAGTACTTC
CASRPTGRYQETQYF
>TRBJ2-5|TRBV18|15|.|.
TGTGCCAGCTCACCATCCCCGGACCGGGCGGGGACCCAGTACTTC
CASSPSPDRAGTQYF
>TRBJ2-7|TRBV18|16|TRBD1|.
TGTGCCAGCTCACCCTTCGACAGGGTAGCTTCCAACGAGCAGTACTTC
CASSPFDRVASNEQYF
>TRBJ2-1|TRBV19|12|TRBD1|.
TGTGCCAGTAGCAGGGACAGCAATGAGCAGTTCTTC
CASSRDSNEQFF
>TRBJ2-7|TRBV5-5|14|.|.
TGTGCCAGCAGCGCTACAGTCCTCACCTACGAGCAGTACTTC
CASSATVLTYEQYF
>TRBJ2-3|TRBV3-1/TRBV3-2|16|.|.
TGTGCCAGCAGCCAAGATCGGGGGAGCCCTCCAGATACGCAGTATTTT
CASSQDRGSPPDTQYF
>TRBJ1-2|TRBV6-5|14|.|.
TGTGCCAGCAGCTTGGAGGGGAAAGGCTATGGCTACACCTTC
CASSLEGKGYGYTF
>TRBJ2-1|TRBV6-5|13|TRBD2|.
TGTGCCAGCAGACTAGCGGGAGCTGGTGAGCAGTTCTTC
CASRLAGAGEQFF
>TRBJ2-7|TRBV19|16|TRBD1|.
TGTGCCAGTAGTAATCCTGGCAGGGGGAGCTCCTACGAGCAGTACTTC
CASSNPGRGSSYEQYF
>TRBJ2-7|TRBV27|15|.|.
TGTGCCAGCAGTCCACTACCAGGAGGAACCTACGAGCAGTACTTC
CASSPLPGGTYEQYF
>TRBJ2-1|TRBV6-1|18|.|.
TGTGCCAGCAGTGAAAAGACTAGTGGCCCGTGGCCCTACAATGAGCAGTTCTTC
CASSEKTSGPWPYNEQFF
>TRBJ2-5|TRBV28|13|.|.
TGTGCCAGCGGAAAGCGTGTCCCAGAGACCCAGTACTTC
CASGKRVPETQYF
>TRBJ1-3|TRBV5-1|15|.|.
TGCGCCAGCAGCTTGGCAGACTTCTCTGGAAACACCATATATTTT
CASSLADFSGNTIYF
>TRBJ2-3|TRBV11-3|15|TRBD2|few
TGTGCCAGCAGCTTAGGCGGGAGGGCCCCAGATACGCAGTATTTT
CASSLGGRAPDTQYF
>TRBJ1-1|TRBV5-1|14|TRBD1|.
TGCGCCAGCAGGTCCGGGACAGGGAGAACTGAAGCTTTCTTT
CASRSGTGRTEAFF
>TRBJ1-2|TRBV2|13|.|once
TGTGCCAGCAGTGAAGAGGGGTACTATGGCTACACCTTC
CASSEEGYYGYTF